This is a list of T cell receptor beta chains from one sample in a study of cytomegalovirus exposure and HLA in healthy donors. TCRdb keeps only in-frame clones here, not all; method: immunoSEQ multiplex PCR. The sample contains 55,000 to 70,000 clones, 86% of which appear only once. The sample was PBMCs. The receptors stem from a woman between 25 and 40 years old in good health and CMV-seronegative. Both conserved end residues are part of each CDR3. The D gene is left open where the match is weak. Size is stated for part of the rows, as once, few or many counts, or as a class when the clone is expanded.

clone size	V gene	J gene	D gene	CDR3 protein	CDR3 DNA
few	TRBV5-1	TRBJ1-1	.	CASSLEGGTEAFF	TGCGCCAGCAGCTTGGAGGGAGGCACTGAAGCTTTCTTT
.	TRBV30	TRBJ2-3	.	CAWSVLLWEPDTQYF	TGTGCCTGGAGTGTACTATTGTGGGAGCCAGATACGCAGTATTTT
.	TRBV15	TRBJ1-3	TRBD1	CATSRHLNRGRVENTIYF	TGTGCCACCAGCAGACATCTCAACAGGGGGCGAGTCGAAAACACCATATATTTT
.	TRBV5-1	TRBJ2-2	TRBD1	CASSLFRQGAGELFF	TGCGCCAGCAGCTTGTTTCGACAGGGGGCCGGGGAGCTGTTTTTT
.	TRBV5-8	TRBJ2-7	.	CASSLGTTEQYF	TGTGCCAGCAGCCTGGGGACAACCGAGCAGTACTTC
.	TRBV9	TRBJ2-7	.	CASSVASMTGELYF	TGTGCCAGCAGCGTAGCTTCTATGACGGGAGAACTGTACTTC
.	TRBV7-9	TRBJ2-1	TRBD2	CASSLGDGGSVSNEQFF	TGTGCCAGCAGCTTAGGCGACGGGGGGTCGGTCAGCAATGAGCAGTTCTTC
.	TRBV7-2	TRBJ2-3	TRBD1	CASSGQGALPDTQYF	TGTGCCAGCAGCGGACAGGGGGCTTTACCAGATACGCAGTATTTT
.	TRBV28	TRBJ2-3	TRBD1	CASGRQGRNTDTQYF	TGTGCCAGCGGGCGACAGGGGAGAAACACAGATACGCAGTATTTT
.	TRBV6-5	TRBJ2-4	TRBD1	CASSYSSGQGGNIQYF	TGTGCCAGCAGTTACTCGTCGGGACAGGGAGGGAACATTCAGTACTTC
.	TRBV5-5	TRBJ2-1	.	CASSFLGADSYNEQFF	TGTGCCAGCAGCTTTCTGGGGGCGGACTCCTACAATGAGCAGTTCTTC
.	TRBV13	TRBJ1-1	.	CASSAWAGNTEAFF	TGTGCCAGCAGCGCCTGGGCAGGGAACACTGAAGCTTTCTTT
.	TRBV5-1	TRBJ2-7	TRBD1	CASSIRTGHHEQYF	TGCGCCAGCAGCATTCGGACAGGACACCACGAGCAGTACTTC
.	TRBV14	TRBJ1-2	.	CASSQVVANYGYTF	TGTGCCAGCAGCCAAGTGGTAGCTAACTATGGCTACACCTTC
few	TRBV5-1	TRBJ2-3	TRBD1	CASSSTTGGIYADTQYF	TGCGCCAGCAGCTCTACAACAGGGGGGATATATGCAGATACGCAGTATTTT
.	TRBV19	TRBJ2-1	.	CASSPYLNEQFF	TGTGCCAGTAGTCCATACCTAAATGAGCAGTTCTTC
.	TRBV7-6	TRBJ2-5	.	CASSFPYGRETQYF	TGTGCCAGCAGCTTTCCCTACGGGAGAGAGACCCAGTACTTC
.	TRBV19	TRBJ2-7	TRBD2	CASSGGRGSGSYLWEQYF	TGTGCCAGCTCTGGTGGCAGGGGAAGCGGGAGCTACCTTTGGGAGCAGTACTTC
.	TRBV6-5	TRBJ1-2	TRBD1	CASSYSGQGVDGYTF	TGTGCCAGCAGTTACTCGGGACAGGGGGTAGATGGCTACACCTTC
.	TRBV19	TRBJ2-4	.	CASSMWRGQKNIQYF	TGTGCCAGTAGTATGTGGCGGGGACAGAAAAACATTCAGTACTTC
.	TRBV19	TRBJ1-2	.	CASSIRWAPGGYTF	TGTGCCAGTAGTATACGTTGGGCCCCGGGAGGCTACACCTTC
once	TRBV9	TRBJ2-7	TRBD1	CASSPRDRESREQYF	TGTGCCAGCAGCCCTCGGGACAGGGAGTCCCGCGAGCAGTACTTC
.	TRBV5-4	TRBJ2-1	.	CASSFSATSTYNEQFF	TGTGCCAGCAGCTTTTCAGCGACGTCGACCTACAATGAGCAGTTCTTC
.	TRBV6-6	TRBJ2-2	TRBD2	CASSRTSGNTGELFF	TGTGCCAGCAGCCGGACTAGCGGAAACACCGGGGAGCTGTTTTTT
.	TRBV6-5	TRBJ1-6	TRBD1	CASRPNRGQHSPLHF	TGTGCCAGCAGACCAAACAGGGGGCAACATTCACCCCTCCACTTT
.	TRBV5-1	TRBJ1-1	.	CASSLVIAGGTEAFF	TGCGCCAGCAGCTTGGTAATCGCCGGGGGCACTGAAGCTTTCTTT
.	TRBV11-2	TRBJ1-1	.	CASSLARERDTEAFF	TGTGCCAGCAGCTTAGCTAGGGAGCGGGACACTGAAGCTTTCTTT
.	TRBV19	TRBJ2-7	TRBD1	CASSNRQGEYLEQYF	TGTGCCAGTAGTAACCGACAGGGGGAATATCTCGAGCAGTACTTC
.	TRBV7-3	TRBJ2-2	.	CASSLGGATGELFF	TGTGCCAGCAGCTTAGGCGGGGCCACCGGGGAGCTGTTTTTT
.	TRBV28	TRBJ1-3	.	CASIPGHLSGNTIYF	TGTGCCAGCATCCCGGGACACCTTTCTGGAAACACCATATATTTT
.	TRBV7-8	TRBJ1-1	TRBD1	CASSSYRGGAFF	TGTGCCAGCAGCTCCTACAGGGGCGGAGCTTTCTTT
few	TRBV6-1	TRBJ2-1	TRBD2	CASSGTLAAAGYNEQFF	TGTGCCAGCAGTGGAACCCTAGCGGCGGCCGGATACAATGAGCAGTTCTTC
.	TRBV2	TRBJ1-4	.	CASTGVDLAYEKLFF	TGTGCCAGTACCGGGGTGGATCTGGCCTATGAAAAACTGTTTTTT
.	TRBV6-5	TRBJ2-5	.	CASTGYQETQYF	TGTGCCAGTACAGGGTACCAAGAGACCCAGTACTTC
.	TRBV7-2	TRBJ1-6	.	CASSASSSYNSPLHF	TGTGCCAGCAGCGCTAGTAGCTCCTATAATTCACCCCTCCACTTT
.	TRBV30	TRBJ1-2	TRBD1	CAWRDGQGYGYTF	TGTGCCTGGAGGGACGGACAGGGGTATGGCTACACCTTC
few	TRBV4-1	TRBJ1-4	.	CASSPNSGEPTNEKLFF	TGCGCCAGCAGCCCCAATAGTGGGGAGCCAACTAATGAAAAACTGTTTTTT
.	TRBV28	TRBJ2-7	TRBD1	CASSVQGPSYEQYF	TGTGCCAGCAGTGTACAGGGGCCCTCCTACGAGCAGTACTTC
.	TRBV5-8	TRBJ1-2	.	CASSPRRVGGYTF	TGTGCCAGCAGCCCGCGCAGGGTAGGCGGCTACACCTTC
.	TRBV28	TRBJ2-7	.	CASSFVGIQEEAYEQYF	TGTGCCAGCAGTTTTGTGGGAATACAGGAAGAAGCCTACGAGCAGTACTTC